This T cell receptor beta chain was recovered during a study of response to subunit inactivated influenza vaccine. CDR3 length: 15 residues. Germline V gene lookup returns CDR1 LGHDT and CDR2 YNNKEL (reference sequence). Between the trimmed V and J ends, which lost 7 bases and 0 bases, there was a span of 12 bases. In this sample, this clonotype turned up a few times. Its antigen is still unknown. MiXCR, applied by TCRdb to the RT-PCR reads, yields one record per CDR3 protein. The sample yields fewer than 750,000 distinct CDR3 sequences, approximately 14% seen once. Findings and limits, study-wide: It was the authors' suggestion that each seasonal influenza vaccination recruits few new T cells.

The V gene is TRBV3-1, the J gene TRBJ2-2, with D possibly being TRBD1 or TRBD2 (5 bases each). The clonotype originates from a man between 45 and 60 years old who received an inactivated influenza vaccine. Source: PBMCs from blood, taken roughly 12 days after vaccination. DNA of the CDR3: TGTGCCAGCACCCCCGGGACGGCGAACACCGGGGAGCTGTTTTTT. Translating it yields CASTPGTANTGELFF.